The clone carrying this T cell receptor (beta chain) was counted between two and nine times. Its antigen is still unknown. The data belong to a study of a mutant IDH1 vaccine in newly diagnosed glioma. Study as a whole: Vaccines began 4-6 weeks after radiotherapy alone, or with temozolomide cycles. The study held visit V12 at week 35 and visit V13 at week 47. General study points: Pseudoprogression apparently lacked any relation to changes in top peripheral T cell clonotypes.

Time point of the sample: week 35, safety follow-up. Vaccination used 300 ug of mutant IDH1 20-mer peptide per dose, with topical imiquimod. The patients were given eight vaccinations, one each in weeks 1, 3, 5, 7, 11, 15, 19 and 23. Profiling relied on immunoSEQ multiplex PCR, and the TCRdb table lists in-frame clones only, not all of them. In the table there are around 54,000 clones, roughly nine tenths of which are singletons. V dropped 6 bases and J dropped 9 bases, with 12 bases sitting between them. The CDR3 runs 12 residues. Germline V CDR1 and CDR2: SNHLY, FYNNEI. The source of this sequence is a man aged 35 to 55 with glioma. The genes are TRBV2 and TRBJ2-1; D is possibly TRBD2 (5 bases). Material: PBMCs, obtained from a glioma patient whose treatment included an IDH1 peptide vaccine. CDR3 coding DNA: TGTGCCAGCAGGGGAGACATTGGTGAGCAGTTCTTC. It encodes CASRGDIGEQFF.